This TCR beta chain was obtained from a study of T cells in Graves' hyperthyroidism and ophthalmopathy. The study's findings and limits: A model of 13 V-J pairs discriminated ophthalmopathy from stable hyperthyroidism. Most clonotypes expanded in thyroid above 0.001 were likewise present in blood. The model's output predicted ophthalmopathy at a median of about 5.9 months prior to onset.

RNA transcripts gave rise to amplified TCR beta CDR3 regions. First-round RT-PCR with HTBI primers amplified the TCR CDR3 region. TCRdb redid the calling of the multiplex PCR reads with MiXCR, one entry per CDR3 protein. This table has about 640,000 distinct CDR3 sequences, around 21% appearing once. This clonotype was counted at least ten times. The antigen is unknown. The CDR3 extends over 18 amino acids. With 5 bases clipped from V and 2 bases from J, the junction kept 12 bases outside the gene matches. Germline-derived CDR1 and CDR2 are SGHVS and FQNEAQ. The sample taken for sequencing was blood. The chain couples TRBV7-8 to TRBJ2-1, with 10 bases that match TRBD2. The sequence came from a man aged 25 to 40 with Graves' ophthalmopathy. The CDR3 DNA is TGTGCCAGCAGCCATAACTCTCTAGCGGGAGTAACCTACAATGAGCAGTTCTTC. Protein sequence: CASSHNSLAGVTYNEQFF. The variable domain in full, with the rest retrieved from reference TRBV7-8 and TRBJ2-1, is GAGVSQSPRYKVAKRGQDVALRCDPISGHVSLFWYQQALGQGPEFLTYFQNEAQLDKSGLPSDRFFAERPEGSVSTLKIQRTQQEDSAVYLCASSHNSLAGVTYNEQFFGPGTRLTVL.